The 11 T cell receptor beta chains below were found in one sample sequenced in a study of blood T cell repertoires in COVID-19. Sequenced by immunoSEQ multiplex PCR; TCRdb stores in-frame clones only, minus some. The table records 160,000 or so clones, 90% to 95% of them present only once. The material sequenced was peripheral blood. The receptors derive from a woman aged 60-75 years with COVID-19, enrolled during active disease.

The chain joins TRBV19 to TRBJ2-2; 9 bases map to TRBD1. The V segment lost 11 bases and the J segment 8 bases; nucleotides outside the gene matches: 6. Germline CDR1 is LNHDA and CDR2 is SQIVND (reference sequence). The CDR3 length is 12 residues. The CDR3 region is CAGRDRVGELFF. In DNA form, the CDR3 reads TGTGCCGGCCGGGACAGGGTAGGGGAGCTGTTTTTT.

This chain links TRBV7-9 with TRBJ2-5, with D uncertain. Germline V gives CDR1 SEHNR, CDR2 FQNEAQ (reference sequence). Trimming shortened V by 4 bases and J by 2 bases, and 11 bases separated the two germline ends. The CDR3 runs 14 residues. CDR3 coding DNA: TGTGCCAGCAGCTCGGAGATCCTTCAAGAGACCCAGTACTTC. Translating it yields CASSSEILQETQYF.

The genes are TRBV2 and TRBJ1-1, with D maybe TRBD1 (6 bases). The CDR3 covers 15 residues. CDR1 SNHLY and CDR2 FYNNEI come from the germline V gene. V dropped 6 bases and J dropped 1 base, with 15 bases sitting between them. The CDR3 DNA reads TGTGCCAGCAGCCCCTTACAGGGCACGAACACTGAAGCTTTCTTT. It is translated as CASSPLQGTNTEAFF.

With regard to this clone: A read error may account for a junction end that differs from germline. This rearrangement joins TRBV6-5 to TRBJ1-1; D is unresolved. CDR3 length equals 11 residues. Germline-derived CDR1 and CDR2 are MNHEY and SVGAGI. DNA of the CDR3: TGTGCCAGCAGCCAAGCGGTCATTGGTATCTTT. It specifies CASSQAVIGIF.

This chain links TRBV18 with TRBJ2-7; the D gene is possibly TRBD2 (7 bases). The CDR3 spans 15 residues. The germline V and J ends were trimmed by 3 bases and 7 bases, with 19 bases remaining between them. CDR1 is KGHSH, CDR2 LQKENI, per germline. The chain's CDR3 is CASSPAVEGGREQYF. The CDR3 nucleotides are TGTGCCAGCTCACCGGCCGTCGAGGGGGGGCGAGAGCAGTACTTC. Full variable domain (missing parts from reference TRBV18 and TRBJ2-7): NAGVMQNPRHLVRRRGQEARLRCSPMKGHSHVYWYRQLPEEGLKFMVYLQKENIIDESGMPKERFSAEFPKEGPSILRIQQVVRGDSAAYFCASSPAVEGGREQYFGPGTRLTVT.

The chain links TRBV18 to TRBJ1-3; D possibly corresponds to TRBD1 (6 bases). Looked up from germline, CDR1 is KGHSH and CDR2 is LQKENI. The CDR3 spans 16 residues. Trimming removed 2 bases from V and 3 bases from J, with 14 bases in between. CDR3 nucleotide sequence: TGTGCCAGCTCACCAGGAGGAAGACAGGTTGGAAACACCATATATTTT. Its translation is CASSPGGRQVGNTIYF.

This chain uses TRBV19 with TRBJ1-5; tentatively, D is TRBD1 (5 bases). The CDR3 is made up of 15 amino acids. CDR1 and CDR2 from the germline V gene are LNHDA and SQIVND (reference sequence). Trimming cost V 1 base and J 0 bases, with 7 bases left between them. CDR3 region: CASSIGQTSNQPQHF. The CDR3 bases are TGTGCCAGTAGTATAGGACAGACTAGCAATCAGCCCCAGCATTTT.

J is TRBJ1-3 and V is TRBV15; 8 positions agree with TRBD1. The length of the CDR3 is 15 residues. The trim removed 1 base at V and 6 bases at J, leaving 5 bases unmatched. CDR1 LNHNV and CDR2 YYDKDF come from the germline V gene (reference sequence). DNA of the CDR3: TGTGCCACCAGCAGAGCCCCGACAGGGGCAAACACCATATATTTT. Translating gives CATSRAPTGANTIYF.

The rearrangement joins TRBV7-6 to TRBJ2-2; 10 bases fit TRBD1. The CDR3 is 16 residues long. V shed 6 bases and J 4 bases; nucleotides not matched to a gene: 8. Germline CDR1 SGHVS, CDR2 FNYEAQ. CDR3 residues: CASSLTGGASTGELFF. CDR3 coding DNA: TGTGCCAGCAGTCTGACAGGGGGCGCCTCCACCGGGGAGCTGTTTTTT.

V usage is TRBV2 and J usage is TRBJ2-2; the D is unclear. The CDR3 contains 13 residues. Germline V gives CDR1 SNHLY, CDR2 FYNNEI. The ends were cut back, 6 bases at V and 2 bases at J, with 7 bases in the middle. In DNA form, the CDR3 reads TGTGCCAGCAGCTTCTTTAACACCGGGGAGCTGTTTTTT. Its protein product is CASSFFNTGELFF.

The chain carries TRBV30 and TRBJ1-5, with D hard to call. V gave up 3 bases and J gave up 3 bases, with 15 bases separating them. The CDR3 totals 15 residues. CDR1 is GTSNPN and CDR2 is SVGIG in the germline V gene (reference sequence). The chain's CDR3 is CAWSFGSGSNQPQHF. DNA of the CDR3: TGTGCCTGGAGCTTTGGAAGCGGATCCAATCAGCCCCAGCATTTT. The complete variable domain, with remaining parts taken from reference TRBV30 and TRBJ1-5, reads SQTIHQWPATLVQPVGSPLSLECTVEGTSNPNLYWYRQAAGRGLQLLFYSVGIGQISSEVPQNLSASRPQDRQFILSSKKLLLSDSGFYLCAWSFGSGSNQPQHFGDGTRLSIL.